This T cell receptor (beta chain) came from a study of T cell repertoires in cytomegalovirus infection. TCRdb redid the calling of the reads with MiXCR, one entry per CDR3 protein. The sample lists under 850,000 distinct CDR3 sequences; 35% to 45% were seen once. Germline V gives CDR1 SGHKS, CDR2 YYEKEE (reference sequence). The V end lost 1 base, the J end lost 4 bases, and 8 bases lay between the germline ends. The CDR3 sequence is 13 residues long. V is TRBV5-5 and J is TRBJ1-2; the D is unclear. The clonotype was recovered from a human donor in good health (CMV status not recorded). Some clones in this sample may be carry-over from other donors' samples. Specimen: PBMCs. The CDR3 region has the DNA TGTGCCAGCAGCTTGTGGCGGGCCTATGGCTACACCTTC. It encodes CASSLWRAYGYTF.